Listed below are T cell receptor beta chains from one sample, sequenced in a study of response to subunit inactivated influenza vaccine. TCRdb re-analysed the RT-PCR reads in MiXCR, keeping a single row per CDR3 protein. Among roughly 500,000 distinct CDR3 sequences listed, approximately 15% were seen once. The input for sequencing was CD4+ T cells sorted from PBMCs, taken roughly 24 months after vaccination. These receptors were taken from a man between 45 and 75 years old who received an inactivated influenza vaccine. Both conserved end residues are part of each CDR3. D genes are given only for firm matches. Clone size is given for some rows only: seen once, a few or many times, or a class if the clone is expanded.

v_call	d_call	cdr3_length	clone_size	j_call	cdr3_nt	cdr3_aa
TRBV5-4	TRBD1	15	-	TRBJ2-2	TGTGCCAGCAGCTTCAACAGGGGGGACACCGGGGAGCTGTTTTTT	CASSFNRGDTGELFF
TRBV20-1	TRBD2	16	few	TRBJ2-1	TGCAGTGCCACGTCCAGTACCGGGACTAGCAGCCATGAGCAGTTCTTC	CSATSSTGTSSHEQFF
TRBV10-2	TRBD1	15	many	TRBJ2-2	TGCGCCAGCGAACCGGACAGGGTGAACACCGGGGAGCTGTTTTTT	CASEPDRVNTGELFF
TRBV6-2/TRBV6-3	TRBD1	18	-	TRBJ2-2	TGTGCCAGCAGTTACCGGGGGACAGGGGGCGCGGTGACCGGGGAGCTGTTTTTT	CASSYRGTGGAVTGELFF
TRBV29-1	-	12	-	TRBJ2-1	TGCAGCGTTGACAGGGCTCACAATGAGCAGTTCTTC	CSVDRAHNEQFF
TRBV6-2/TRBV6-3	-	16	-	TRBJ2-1	TGTGCCAGCAGCCACGGGGGCGGACAGTACTACAATGAGCAGTTCTTC	CASSHGGGQYYNEQFF
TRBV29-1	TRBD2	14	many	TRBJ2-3	TGCAGCGTTGATCCCCTAGCGGGCACAGATACGCAGTATTTT	CSVDPLAGTDTQYF
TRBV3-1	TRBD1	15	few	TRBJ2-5	TGTGCCAGCAGCCTGGGACAGGGTTTAGTTGGGACCCAGTACTTC	CASSLGQGLVGTQYF
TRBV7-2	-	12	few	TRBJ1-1	TGTGCCAGCATGAGAGGGGGGACTGAAGCTTTCTTT	CASMRGGTEAFF
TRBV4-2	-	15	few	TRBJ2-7	TGTGCCAGCAGCCAAGATATTTACAGTGACTACGAGCAGTACTTC	CASSQDIYSDYEQYF
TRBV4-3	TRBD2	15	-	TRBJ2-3	TGCGCCAGCAGCCAAGCCGGGAGGGCCTCAGATACGCAGTATTTT	CASSQAGRASDTQYF
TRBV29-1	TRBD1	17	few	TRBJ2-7	TGCAGCGTTGAAAGTCAGGATTGGGCAGGGGGCGGCTACGAGCAGTACTTC	CSVESQDWAGGGYEQYF
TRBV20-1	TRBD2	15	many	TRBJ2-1	TGCAGTGCTTCGGGACTAGCGGGGGGTTACAATGAGCAGTTCTTC	CSASGLAGGYNEQFF
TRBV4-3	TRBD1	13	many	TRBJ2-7	TGTGCCAGCAGCCAAGACAGGGCCTACGAGCAGTACTTC	CASSQDRAYEQYF
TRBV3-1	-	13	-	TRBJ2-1	TGTGCCAGCAGCCCTTTCATTGAGAATGAGCAGTTCTTC	CASSPFIENEQFF
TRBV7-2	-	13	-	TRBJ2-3	TGTGCCAGCAGCTTAATCTCTACGGATACGCAGTATTTT	CASSLISTDTQYF
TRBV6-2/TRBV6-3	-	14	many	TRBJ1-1	TGTGCCAGCAGTTACGGCATCATGACCTCTGAAGCTTTCTTT	CASSYGIMTSEAFF
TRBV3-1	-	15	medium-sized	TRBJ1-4	TGTGCCAGCAGCCAAGGAGCGGCAACTAATGAAAAACTGTTTTTT	CASSQGAATNEKLFF
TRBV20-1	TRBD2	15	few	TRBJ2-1	TGCAGTGCTAACCTAGCGGGAGGCATATACAATGAGCAGTTCTTC	CSANLAGGIYNEQFF
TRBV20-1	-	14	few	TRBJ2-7	TGCAGTGCTCCGCCGACAGGAAACTCCTACGAGCAGTACTTC	CSAPPTGNSYEQYF